This T cell receptor (beta chain) was recorded in a study of shared clonotypes between healthy human individuals. Points on this clone: No antigen is known for it.

The CDR3 loop spans 15 amino acids. Germline values: CDR1 LNHDA, CDR2 SQIVND (reference sequence). The trim removed 6 bases at V and 1 base at J, leaving 4 bases unmatched. Study results and caveats: Researchers found naive subsets generally carried larger estimated richness than memory subsets.

Sequencing was performed with immunoSEQ multiplex PCR; in TCRdb, only in-frame clones are kept and a portion is missing. The sample lists roughly 2.4 million clones, around 95% seen once, with 0.1% to 0.15% in the top ten. The rearrangement links TRBV19 to TRBJ2-3, with 10 bases lining up with TRBD2. The sequence derives from a man younger than 30 in good health. Sequences were obtained from naive CD4+ T cells sorted from blood. Subset defined: CD45RA+ positively selected. CDR3 sequence (DNA): TGTGCCAGTAGCCTAGCGGGAGAAGGCACAGATACGCAGTATTTT. Protein sequence: CASSLAGEGTDTQYF.